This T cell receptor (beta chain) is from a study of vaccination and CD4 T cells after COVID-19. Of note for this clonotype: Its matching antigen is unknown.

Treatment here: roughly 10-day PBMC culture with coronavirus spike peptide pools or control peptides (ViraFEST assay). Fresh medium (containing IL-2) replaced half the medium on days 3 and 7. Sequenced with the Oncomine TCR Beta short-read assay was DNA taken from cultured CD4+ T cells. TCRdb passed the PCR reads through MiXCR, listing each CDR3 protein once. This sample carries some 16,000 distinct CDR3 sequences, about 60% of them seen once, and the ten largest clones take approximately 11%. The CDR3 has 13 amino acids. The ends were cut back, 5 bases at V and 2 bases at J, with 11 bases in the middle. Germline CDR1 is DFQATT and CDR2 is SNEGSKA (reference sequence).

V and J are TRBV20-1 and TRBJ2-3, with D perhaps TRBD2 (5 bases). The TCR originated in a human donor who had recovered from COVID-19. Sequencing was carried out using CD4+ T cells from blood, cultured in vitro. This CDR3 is CSAERPDTDTQYF. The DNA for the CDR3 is TGCAGTGCTGAGCGGCCTGACACAGATACGCAGTATTTT.